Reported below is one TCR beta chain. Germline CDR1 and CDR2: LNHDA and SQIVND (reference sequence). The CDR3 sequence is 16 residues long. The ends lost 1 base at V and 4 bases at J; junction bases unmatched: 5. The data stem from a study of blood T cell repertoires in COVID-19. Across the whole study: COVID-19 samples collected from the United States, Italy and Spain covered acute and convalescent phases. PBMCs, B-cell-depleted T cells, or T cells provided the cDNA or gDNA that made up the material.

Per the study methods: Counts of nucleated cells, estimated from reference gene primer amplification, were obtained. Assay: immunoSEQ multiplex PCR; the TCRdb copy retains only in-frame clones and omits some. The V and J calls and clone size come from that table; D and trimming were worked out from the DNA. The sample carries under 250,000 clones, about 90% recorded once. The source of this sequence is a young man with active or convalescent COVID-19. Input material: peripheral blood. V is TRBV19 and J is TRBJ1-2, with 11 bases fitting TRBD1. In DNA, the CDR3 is TGTGCCAGTAGTATAGGCCCCGGGACAGGGGGCTATGGCTACACCTTC. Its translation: CASSIGPGTGGYGYTF.